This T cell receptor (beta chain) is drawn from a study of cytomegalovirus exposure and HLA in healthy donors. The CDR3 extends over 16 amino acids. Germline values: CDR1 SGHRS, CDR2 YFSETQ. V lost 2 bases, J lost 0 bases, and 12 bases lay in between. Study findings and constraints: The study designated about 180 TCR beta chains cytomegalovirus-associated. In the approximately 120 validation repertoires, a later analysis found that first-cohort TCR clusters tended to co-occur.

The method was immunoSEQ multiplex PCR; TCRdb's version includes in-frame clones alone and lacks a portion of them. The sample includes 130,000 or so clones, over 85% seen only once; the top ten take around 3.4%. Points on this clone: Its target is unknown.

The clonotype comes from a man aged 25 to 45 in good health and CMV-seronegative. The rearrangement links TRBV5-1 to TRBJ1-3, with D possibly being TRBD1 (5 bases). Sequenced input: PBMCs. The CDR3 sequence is CASSFSGGTSGNTIYF. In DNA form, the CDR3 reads TGCGCCAGCAGCTTCTCGGGGGGGACCTCTGGAAACACCATATATTTT.